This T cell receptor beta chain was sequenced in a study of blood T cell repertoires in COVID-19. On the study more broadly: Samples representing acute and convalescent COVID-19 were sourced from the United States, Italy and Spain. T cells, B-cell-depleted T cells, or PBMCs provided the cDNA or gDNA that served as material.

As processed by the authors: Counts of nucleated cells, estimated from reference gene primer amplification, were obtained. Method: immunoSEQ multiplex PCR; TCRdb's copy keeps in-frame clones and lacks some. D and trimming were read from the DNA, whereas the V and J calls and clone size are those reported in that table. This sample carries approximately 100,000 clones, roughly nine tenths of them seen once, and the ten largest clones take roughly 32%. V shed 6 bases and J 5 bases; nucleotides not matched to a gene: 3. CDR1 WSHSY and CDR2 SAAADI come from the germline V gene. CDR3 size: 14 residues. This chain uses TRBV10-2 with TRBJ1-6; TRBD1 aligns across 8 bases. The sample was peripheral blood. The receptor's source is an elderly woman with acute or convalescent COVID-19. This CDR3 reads CASSDRGHNSPLHF. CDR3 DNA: TGCGCCAGCAGCGACAGGGGTCATAATTCACCCCTCCACTTT.